The 2 T cell receptor beta chains presented below share a single source sample, sequenced in a study of response to subunit inactivated influenza vaccine. MiXCR, run by TCRdb on the RT-PCR reads, gives a single entry per CDR3 protein. The sample has 550,000 to 650,000 distinct CDR3 sequences, 10% to 15% seen once; the top ten hold roughly a tenth. The sample in question was PBMCs from blood, obtained on the day of vaccination. The receptors shown here come from a man between 50 and 59 years old who received an inactivated influenza vaccine.

This rearrangement joins TRBV18 to TRBJ2-5; D is unresolved. V gave up 0 bases and J gave up 9 bases, with 14 bases separating them. Germline values: CDR1 KGHSH, CDR2 LQKENI. CDR3 length equals 14 residues. CDR3 sequence reads: CASSPPSLLGAQYF. In DNA form, the CDR3 reads TGTGCCAGCTCACCACCATCCCTTCTTGGGGCCCAGTACTTC.

This clonotype was seen a handful of times. The CDR3 coding sequence is TGTGCCAGCAGCCCAAGACAGGGGAACGGGGAGCTGTTTTTT. Translation gives CASSPRQGNGELFF. The chain employs TRBV3-1 and TRBJ2-2; TRBD1 matches at 8 bases. V lost 4 bases, J lost 7 bases, and 5 bases stayed unmatched. CDR3 size: 14 residues. CDR1 and CDR2 from the germline V gene are LGHDT and YNNKEL (reference sequence).